The text below deals with one TCR beta chain. Here immunoSEQ multiplex PCR was the method, and the copy in TCRdb shows in-frame clones only, minus some. The sample shows 1,500 to 2,000 clones, 70% to 90% of them seen only once. The data were taken from a study of graft-versus-host responses after intestinal transplantation. The authors processed graft tissue to release intraepithelial and lamina propria lymphocytes. Germline V CDR1 and CDR2: SNHLY, FYNNEI. J gave up 4 bases and V 0 bases, and 10 bases lay outside the gene matches. This CDR3 region has 17 residues. The sample was ileum tissue, taken 12 days after intestinal transplant. This sequence was found in a human patient who received an intestinal transplant, so some T cells may come from the graft donor. The J gene is TRBJ2-5, the V gene TRBV2, with TRBD2 identical over 8 bases. The CDR3 loop is CASSEALWTSSAETQYF. Here the CDR3 DNA reads TGTGCCAGCAGTGAAGCCCTCTGGACTAGCAGTGCAGAGACCCAGTACTTC. Supplemented by reference TRBV2 and TRBJ2-5, the full variable domain reads EPEVTQTPSHQVTQMGQEVILRCVPISNHLYFYWYRQILGQKVEFLVSFYNNEISEKSEIFDDQFSVERPDGSNFTLKIRSTKLEDSAMYFCASSEALWTSSAETQYFGPGTRLLVL.